Listed below are T cell receptor beta chains from one sample, sequenced in a study of cytotoxic CD8 clonotypes in ibrutinib-treated CLL. Sequencing used immunoSEQ multiplex PCR; TCRdb keeps in-frame clones, though not all of them. The table includes 140,000 or so clones, approximately 80% detected once. Sequences were derived from PBMCs, sampled after 12 months of ibrutinib treatment. The receptors come from a human donor with chronic lymphocytic leukemia. Both conserved end residues are part of each CDR3. The order of the fields is CDR3 protein, V gene, J gene.

CDR3: CASSSETEITDTQYF; V: TRBV5-4; J: TRBJ2-3
CDR3: CASSEWGRERKSYEQYF; V: TRBV25-1; J: TRBJ2-7
CDR3: CASSEFSSYFYEAFF; V: TRBV6-1; J: TRBJ1-1
CDR3: CASSLVGGSVEQFF; V: TRBV11-3; J: TRBJ2-1
CDR3: CASSTRSGGRINEQFF; V: TRBV11-1; J: TRBJ2-1
CDR3: CAISLTGGDDTQYF; V: TRBV10-3; J: TRBJ2-3
CDR3: CASSSGQGPEAFF; V: TRBV7-3; J: TRBJ1-1
CDR3: CASSEGQRIYEQYF; V: TRBV6-1; J: TRBJ2-7
CDR3: CASSQNRGRWGYTF; V: TRBV4-3; J: TRBJ1-2
CDR3: CASRSDRVYTEAFF; V: TRBV28; J: TRBJ1-1
CDR3: CASTPGQVFNEQFF; V: TRBV19; J: TRBJ2-1
CDR3: CASSRDGSYGYTF; V: TRBV6-5; J: TRBJ1-2
CDR3: CASSDPGLAGGGSYNEQFF; V: TRBV7-9; J: TRBJ2-1
CDR3: CASSTGTSGYNEQFF; V: TRBV7-9; J: TRBJ2-1
CDR3: CAWSPTSGRYNEQFF; V: TRBV30; J: TRBJ2-1
CDR3: CASSIGGWEGKQFF; V: TRBV19; J: TRBJ2-1
CDR3: CATSRGAGFTDTQYF; V: TRBV15; J: TRBJ2-3
CDR3: CASSLATSGSGYEQYF; V: TRBV7-8; J: TRBJ2-7
CDR3: CAWSRDSIGVTGGTQYF; V: TRBV30; J: TRBJ2-5
CDR3: CASSLAPTEGQETQYF; V: TRBV5-1; J: TRBJ2-5
CDR3: CASRQGPEAFF; V: TRBV28; J: TRBJ1-1
CDR3: CASSQVAGSSGNTIYF; V: TRBV4-1; J: TRBJ1-3
CDR3: CSVEMAGRAEAFF; V: TRBV29-1; J: TRBJ1-1
CDR3: CASTRTSGYNEQFF; V: TRBV5-1; J: TRBJ2-1
CDR3: CASSPGTGETYEQYF; V: TRBV5-1; J: TRBJ2-7
CDR3: CASSQGLAGYYEQYF; V: TRBV5-8; J: TRBJ2-7
CDR3: CASSPTDFTYNEQFF; V: TRBV5-8; J: TRBJ2-1
CDR3: CASRLQASTDTQYF; V: TRBV11-2; J: TRBJ2-3
CDR3: CASRQGLMGNTIYF; V: TRBV6-5; J: TRBJ1-3
CDR3: CASRETPAYEKLFF; V: TRBV2; J: TRBJ1-4
CDR3: CASSPRQGDNEQFF; V: TRBV5-1; J: TRBJ2-1
CDR3: CASSAPRDNEQFF; V: TRBV9; J: TRBJ2-1
CDR3: CASSQGYPTSRNTGELFF; V: TRBV4-1; J: TRBJ2-2
CDR3: CASSSGTLSSTEAFF; V: TRBV6-1; J: TRBJ1-1
CDR3: CASRLGRQNQPQHF; V: TRBV2; J: TRBJ1-5
CDR3: CASSPGTTLTDTQYF; V: TRBV9; J: TRBJ2-3
CDR3: CASSGGVSEKLFF; V: TRBV25-1; J: TRBJ1-4
CDR3: CASRDPGVDRVYEQYF; V: TRBV19; J: TRBJ2-7
CDR3: CASSLDYAGELFF; V: TRBV13; J: TRBJ2-2
CDR3: CASSQVSAGLAGEWGTGELFF; V: TRBV14; J: TRBJ2-2
CDR3: CASSLTWSSYEQYF; V: TRBV5-1; J: TRBJ2-7
CDR3: CASSFQLFMSNQPQHF; V: TRBV28; J: TRBJ1-5
CDR3: CASSPARDSNQPQHF; V: TRBV5-6; J: TRBJ1-5
CDR3: CASSNYRDRYKNIQYF; V: TRBV5-6; J: TRBJ2-4
CDR3: CASSYSGLNEKLFF; V: TRBV6-6; J: TRBJ1-4
CDR3: CASSQDYRGGNQPQHF; V: TRBV4-3; J: TRBJ1-5
CDR3: CSVGAGGYQETQYF; V: TRBV29-1; J: TRBJ2-5
CDR3: CASSRDRGNTGELFF; V: TRBV2; J: TRBJ2-2
CDR3: CASRQAGASYNEQFF; V: TRBV19; J: TRBJ2-1
CDR3: CASSATNPSYEQYF; V: TRBV2; J: TRBJ2-7
CDR3: CASSLVGTGLNTEAFF; V: TRBV5-6; J: TRBJ1-1
CDR3: CASSQEPVTSTDTQYF; V: TRBV4-2; J: TRBJ2-3